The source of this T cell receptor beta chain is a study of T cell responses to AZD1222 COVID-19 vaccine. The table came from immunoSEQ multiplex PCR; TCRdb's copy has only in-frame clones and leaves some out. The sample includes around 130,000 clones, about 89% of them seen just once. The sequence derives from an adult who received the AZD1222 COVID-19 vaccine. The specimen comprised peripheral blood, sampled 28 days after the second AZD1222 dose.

The DNA for the CDR3 is TGTGCCAGCAGCTTGGCCAAGCGGGAACAAGAGACCCAGTACTTC. It specifies CASSLAKREQETQYF. The J gene is TRBJ2-5, the V gene TRBV5-4; 7 nucleotides align to TRBD2. Germline trimming cut 0 bases from V and 2 bases from J; bases unmatched to any gene: 4. The CDR3 loop spans 15 amino acids. Per germline, CDR1 SGHNT and CDR2 YYREEE (reference sequence). Supplemented by reference TRBV5-4 and TRBJ2-5, the full variable domain reads ETGVTQSPTHLIKTRGQQVTLRCSSQSGHNTVSWYQQALGQGPQFIFQYYREEENGRGNFPPRFSGLQFPNYSSELNVNALELDDSALYLCASSLAKREQETQYFGPGTRLLVL.